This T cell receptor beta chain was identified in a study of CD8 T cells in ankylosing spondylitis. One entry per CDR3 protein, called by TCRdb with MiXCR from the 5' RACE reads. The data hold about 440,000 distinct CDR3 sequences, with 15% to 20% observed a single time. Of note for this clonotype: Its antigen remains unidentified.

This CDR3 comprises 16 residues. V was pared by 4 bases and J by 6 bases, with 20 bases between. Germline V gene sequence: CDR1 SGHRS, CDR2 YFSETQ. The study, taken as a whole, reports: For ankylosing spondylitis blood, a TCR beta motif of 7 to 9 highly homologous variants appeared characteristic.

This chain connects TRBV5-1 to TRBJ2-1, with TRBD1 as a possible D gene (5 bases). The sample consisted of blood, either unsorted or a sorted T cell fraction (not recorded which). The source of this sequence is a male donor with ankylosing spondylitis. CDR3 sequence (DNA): TGCGCCAGCAGCATCCGCCCGGGTGGGGCAACCAATGAGCAGTTCTTC. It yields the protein CASSIRPGGATNEQFF.